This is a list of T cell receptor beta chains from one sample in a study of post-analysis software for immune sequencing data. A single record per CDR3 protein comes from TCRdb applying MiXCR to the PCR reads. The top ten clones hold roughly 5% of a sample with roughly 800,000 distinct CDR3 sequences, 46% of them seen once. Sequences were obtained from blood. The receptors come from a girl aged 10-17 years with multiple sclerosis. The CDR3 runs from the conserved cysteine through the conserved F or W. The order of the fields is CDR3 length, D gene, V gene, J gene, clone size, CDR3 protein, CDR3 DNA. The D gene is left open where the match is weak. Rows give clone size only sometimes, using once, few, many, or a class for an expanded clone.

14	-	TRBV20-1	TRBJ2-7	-	CSALSLIGSYEQYF	TGCAGTGCTCTCTCACTAATCGGGAGTTACGAGCAGTACTTC
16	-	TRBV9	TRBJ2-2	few	CASSYPDGANTGELFF	TGTGCCAGCAGTTATCCCGACGGGGCGAACACCGGGGAGCTGTTTTTT
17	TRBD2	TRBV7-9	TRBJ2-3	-	CASSPSGSVVGTDTQYF	TGTGCCAGCAGCCCTAGCGGGAGTGTCGTGGGCACAGATACGCAGTATTTT
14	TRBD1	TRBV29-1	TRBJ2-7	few	CSVGEGADGSEQYF	TGCAGCGTTGGAGAGGGGGCTGATGGCTCCGAGCAGTACTTC
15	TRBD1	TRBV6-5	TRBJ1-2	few	CASSYSSGGRYGYTF	TGTGCCAGCAGTTACTCTTCAGGGGGACGCTATGGCTACACCTTC
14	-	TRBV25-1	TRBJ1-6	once	CASSELNSNSPLHF	TGTGCCAGCAGTGAATTGAACAGTAATTCACCCCTCCACTTT
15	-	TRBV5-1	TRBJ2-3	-	CASSLATLSTDTQYF	TGCGCCAGCAGCTTAGCGACCCTAAGCACAGATACGCAGTATTTT
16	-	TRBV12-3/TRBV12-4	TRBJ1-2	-	CASSFGGALANYGYTF	TGTGCCAGCAGTTTCGGAGGGGCCCTCGCTAACTATGGCTACACCTTC
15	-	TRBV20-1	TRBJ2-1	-	CSAGSGLGGFDEQFF	TGCAGTGCTGGGTCGGGTCTAGGTGGATTCGATGAGCAGTTCTTC
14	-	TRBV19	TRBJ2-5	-	CASSIVGPQETQYF	TGTGCCAGTAGTATAGTGGGTCCTCAAGAGACCCAGTACTTC
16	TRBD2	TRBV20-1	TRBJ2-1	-	CSAREETSGPFGEQFF	TGCAGTGCTAGAGAGGAAACTAGCGGGCCTTTTGGGGAGCAGTTCTTC